The 22 T cell receptor beta chains below come from one sample, sequenced in a study of lymphopenia after photon versus proton radiotherapy (dated by TCRdb to the late 2010s). The library was prepared using the immunoSEQ multiplex PCR assay. TCRdb took this table from immuneACCESS and kept in-frame rearrangements with V and J called. Such tables lack part of the clones; where checked against another copy, unresolved V genes explain under half of the gap, and the rest is unexplained. The sample records under 25,000 clones, 85% of which are singletons. Together, the top ten hold approximately 19% of the sample. The sequences come from peripheral blood, collected from a patient treated with photon-based radiotherapy. The receptors stem from a man aged 55-75 years with pancreatic cancer.

V usage is TRBV5-6 and J usage is TRBJ2-1; no clear D gene. This CDR3 comprises 14 residues. CDR1 is SGHDT, CDR2 YYEEEE, per germline. V lost 0 bases and J 4 bases, leaving 8 bases between the germline ends. As DNA, the CDR3 is TGTGCCAGCAGCTTGGCTCGCCAGTACAATGAGCAGTTCTTC. Its protein is CASSLARQYNEQFF.

The rearrangement joins TRBV5-5 to TRBJ1-2; possibly TRBD1 for D (6 bases). Deletions cut 4 bases from V and 3 bases from J, with 10 bases between. The CDR3 length is 13 residues. Germline lookup yields CDR1 SGHKS and CDR2 YYEKEE (reference sequence). The CDR3 loop is CASSPGGDYGYTF. DNA of the CDR3: TGTGCCAGCAGCCCCGGGGGCGACTATGGCTACACCTTC.

V usage is TRBV7-9 and J usage is TRBJ2-7; D is unresolved. This CDR3 contains 13 residues. V lost 5 bases and J lost 7, with 15 bases in between. Germline assignment: CDR1 SEHNR and CDR2 FQNEAQ (reference sequence). The CDR3: CASSPDGVGEQYF. Here the CDR3 DNA reads TGTGCCAGCAGCCCAGACGGAGTCGGGGAGCAGTACTTC.

Of note for this clone: An end of the junction differs from the germline gene, which may be a read error. The V call is TRBV5-6, the J call TRBJ2-7; TRBD1 might be the D (7 bases). This CDR3 has 14 amino acids. The V gene's germline CDR1 is SGHDT and CDR2 YYEEEE. The CDR3 nucleotides are TGTGCCAGCAGATTGGAGGGACAGTACTACGAGCAGTACTTC. Amino acid sequence: CASRLEGQYYEQYF.

This chain uses TRBV6-5 with TRBJ2-7; 9 bases align to TRBD1. V gave up 6 bases and J gave up 5 bases; unmatched junction bases: 2. Germline V gene lookup returns CDR1 MNHEY and CDR2 SVGAGI. The CDR3 length is 12 residues. The CDR3 DNA reads TGTGCCAGCAGCTGGACAGGGGACGAGCAGTACTTC. Translating it yields CASSWTGDEQYF.

The chain carries TRBV2 and TRBJ2-3, with 12 positions matching TRBD2. This CDR3 has 14 residues. In germline, CDR1 is SNHLY, CDR2 FYNNEI. The V and J ends lost 7 bases and 7 bases, in that order; junction bases with no gene match: 6. CDR3 DNA: TGTGCCAGCATGGCTAGCGGGGGGGCTAATACGCAGTATTTT. It encodes CASMASGGANTQYF.

The CDR3 loop is CASSLAAAGLSYTF. Here the CDR3 DNA reads TGTGCCAGCAGCTTAGCTGCGGCAGGGCTGAGCTACACCTTC. This sequence joins TRBV7-9 and TRBJ1-2, with a tentative D call TRBD1 (5 bases). CDR3 length: 14 amino acids. Trimming shortened V by 0 bases and J by 9 bases, and 14 bases separated the two germline ends. The germline gives CDR1 SEHNR, CDR2 FQNEAQ (reference sequence).

This chain joins TRBV5-5 and TRBJ2-7, with no clear D. The CDR3 covers 15 residues. Between the trimmed V and J ends, which lost 4 bases and 0 bases, there was a span of 14 bases. Germline loops: CDR1 SGHKS, CDR2 YYEKEE (reference sequence). DNA of the CDR3: TGTGCCAGCAGCATACGACGGTTAGCCTCCTACGAGCAGTACTTC. Residues: CASSIRRLASYEQYF.

This clone was observed a single time. The rearrangement joins TRBV5-6 to TRBJ2-7; the match to TRBD2 covers 8 bases. Germline values: CDR1 SGHDT, CDR2 YYEEEE. The CDR3 loop spans 15 amino acids. With 0 bases clipped from V and 0 bases from J, the junction kept 2 bases outside the gene matches. The CDR3 bases are TGTGCCAGCAGCTTGGAGCGGGGGCACTCCTACGAGCAGTACTTC. Protein: CASSLERGHSYEQYF.

The V call is TRBV6-6, the J call TRBJ1-2; maybe TRBD1 (5 bases). Trimming took off 0 bases at V and 7 bases at J, with 15 bases between the two ends. Germline V CDR1 and CDR2: MNHNY, SVGAGI (reference sequence). The CDR3 is 15 amino acids. The CDR3: CASSYSGTLNRGYTF. CDR3 bases: TGTGCCAGCAGTTACTCGGGGACTCTGAATCGTGGCTACACCTTC.

The J gene is TRBJ1-6, the V gene TRBV6-5; D is unresolved. This CDR3 contains 13 residues. Deletions cut 8 bases from V and 7 bases from J, with 12 bases between. Germline CDR1 MNHEY, CDR2 SVGAGI. DNA of the CDR3: TGTGCCAGCCGGAGGTCGGGGAATTCACCCCTCCACTTT. This encodes CASRRSGNSPLHF.

This chain connects TRBV13 to TRBJ1-1; 7 bases agree with TRBD1. Unmatched junction bases numbered 10, after V lost 5 bases and J lost 4 bases. Germline lookup yields CDR1 PRHDT and CDR2 FYEKMQ (reference sequence). The CDR3 runs 15 residues. The CDR3 reads CASSDNRGWGTEAFF. The CDR3 region has the DNA TGTGCCAGCAGCGACAACAGGGGCTGGGGCACTGAAGCTTTCTTT.

The V and J genes are TRBV11-2 and TRBJ1-2; D possibly corresponds to TRBD1 (5 bases). Germline V gene lookup returns CDR1 SGHAT and CDR2 FQNNGV. Between the trimmed V and J ends, which lost 0 bases and 4 bases, there was a span of 9 bases. CDR3 length equals 14 residues. The CDR3 coding sequence is TGTGCCAGCAGCTTAGAGGGGACGGTCTATGGCTACACCTTC. Its translation: CASSLEGTVYGYTF.

The rearrangement uses TRBV4-2 and TRBJ2-1; 7 bases agree with TRBD1. Per the germline V gene, CDR1 is LGHNA and CDR2 is YNFKEQ. With 2 bases clipped from V and 0 bases from J, the junction kept 4 bases outside the gene matches. CDR3 length: 16 amino acids. The CDR3 nucleotides are TGTGCCAGCAGCCAAACTCGGGACAGCTCCTACAATGAGCAGTTCTTC. Its translation: CASSQTRDSSYNEQFF.

The rearrangement uses TRBV29-1 and TRBJ1-2, with D maybe TRBD1 (5 bases). The V gene's germline CDR1 is SQVTM and CDR2 ANQGSEA. The CDR3 runs 13 residues. Trimming removed 5 bases from V and 4 bases from J, with 14 bases in between. CDR3 sequence reads: CSVRDRSLYGYTF. DNA of the CDR3: TGCAGCGTTAGGGACCGCTCCCTCTATGGCTACACCTTC.

This clone was observed a few times. The CDR3 loop is CALGHGPSPLHF. Here the CDR3 DNA reads TGTGCCTTAGGACACGGGCCTTCACCCCTCCACTTT. The chain carries TRBV30 and TRBJ1-6; tentatively, D is TRBD1 (5 bases). From germline, CDR1 is GTSNPN and CDR2 SVGIG (reference sequence). This CDR3 is built from 12 residues. Trimming left V 7 bases short and J 9 bases short, with 13 bases between. Full variable domain (outside the CDR3, taken from reference TRBV30 and TRBJ1-6): SQTIHQWPATLVQPVGSPLSLECTVEGTSNPNLYWYRQAAGRGLQLLFYSVGIGQISSEVPQNLSASRPQDRQFILSSKKLLLSDSGFYLCALGHGPSPLHFGNGTRLTVT.

To note about this clone: At one of its ends the junction is not consistent with the germline gene, which may arise from a read error. V usage is TRBV25-1 and J usage is TRBJ2-7; D is perhaps TRBD1 or TRBD2 (6 bases each). Germline lookup yields CDR1 MGHDK and CDR2 SYGVNS. The CDR3 loop spans 11 amino acids. The CDR3 nucleotides are TGTGCCAGCAGTGAATCCCGGGGGCTGAACTTC. Its translation is CASSESRGLNF.

This sequence joins TRBV6-6 and TRBJ2-7; the match to TRBD2 covers 8 bases. The V gene end was trimmed by 6 bases and the J gene end by 3 bases; junction bases not matched to a gene: 7. This CDR3 contains 14 residues. CDR1 MNHNY and CDR2 SVGAGI come from the germline V gene (reference sequence). The CDR3 nucleotides are TGTGCCAGCAGAATGGGACTAGGGATCTACGAGCAGTACTTC. It codes for CASRMGLGIYEQYF.

This sequence joins TRBV6-1 and TRBJ2-2; D is tentatively TRBD1 or TRBD2 (5 bases each). V lost 6 bases, J lost 3 bases, and 14 bases lay in between. Germline V gives CDR1 MNHNS, CDR2 SASEGT. This CDR3 has 15 amino acids. Written as DNA, the CDR3 is TGTGCCAGCAGAGCGTGGGGGTCAGACACCGGGGAGCTGTTTTTT. Translation gives CASRAWGSDTGELFF.

This clone was found a few times. This chain uses TRBV4-3 with TRBJ2-7, with 11 bases aligning to TRBD1. The CDR3 has 14 amino acids. Unmatched junction bases numbered 4, after V lost 5 bases and J lost 4 bases. Per germline, CDR1 LGHNA and CDR2 YSLEER. The CDR3 DNA reads as TGCGCCAGCAGCGCCGGGACAGGGGGTTACGAGCAGTACTTC. As protein: CASSAGTGGYEQYF.

This chain joins TRBV10-2 and TRBJ2-4, with 9 bases identical to TRBD2. V dropped 6 bases and J dropped 0; count of bases not matched to a gene: 6. The length of the CDR3 is 16 residues. Germline CDR1 reads WSHSY; CDR2 reads SAAADI. The CDR3 nucleotides read TGCGCCAGCAGAGCGGGGGGAAATCTAGCCAAAAACATTCAGTACTTC. This sequence encodes CASRAGGNLAKNIQYF.

The genes are TRBV5-1 and TRBJ2-3, with D hard to call. The CDR3 runs 13 residues. Trimming took off 0 bases at V and 1 base at J, with 3 bases between the two ends. CDR1 SGHRS and CDR2 YFSETQ come from the germline V gene. This CDR3 is CASSLAGTDTQYF. DNA for the CDR3: TGCGCCAGCAGCTTGGCAGGCACAGATACGCAGTATTTT.